Below, 20 T cell receptor beta chains from the same sample are listed, as sequenced in a study of shared T cell receptors in the human thymus. Using immunoSEQ multiplex PCR, the repertoire was profiled, and TCRdb retains in-frame clones only, with some absent. There are about 660,000 clones in the sample; roughly 90% occur only once, and around 0.01% lies in the top ten. Another study also made use of these data, one on human thymus T cells.

The specimen sequenced was thymocytes. Every receptor here comes from a boy younger than two with a congenital heart defect.

This clone was observed a few times. J is TRBJ1-5 and V is TRBV30, with 8 bases lining up with TRBD1. The CDR3 covers 14 residues. Unmatched junction bases numbered 5, after V lost 3 bases and J lost 4 bases. Germline V gene lookup returns CDR1 GTSNPN and CDR2 SVGIG (reference sequence). The DNA of the CDR3 is TGTGCCTGGAGCCCGGACAGGGAGAATCAGCCCCAGCATTTT. It specifies CAWSPDRENQPQHF. Together with reference TRBV30 and TRBJ1-5, the CDR3 gives the full variable domain: SQTIHQWPATLVQPVGSPLSLECTVEGTSNPNLYWYRQAAGRGLQLLFYSVGIGQISSEVPQNLSASRPQDRQFILSSKKLLLSDSGFYLCAWSPDRENQPQHFGDGTRLSIL.

The chain combines TRBV9 with TRBJ2-1; D uncertain. The CDR3 is made up of 13 amino acids. The germline V and J ends were trimmed by 4 bases and 12 bases, with 17 bases remaining between them. CDR1 is SGDLS and CDR2 is YYNGEE in the germline V gene. Written as DNA, the CDR3 is TGTGCCAGCAGCCCTCGTGATAGATCTGTGCAGTTCTTC. It codes for CASSPRDRSVQFF. The full variable domain, rest sourced from reference TRBV9 and TRBJ2-1, is DSGVTQTPKHLITATGQRVTLRCSPRSGDLSVYWYQQSLDQGLQFLIQYYNGEERAKGNILERFSAQQFPDLHSELNLSSLELGDSALYFCASSPRDRSVQFFGPGTRLTVL.

The CDR3 DNA reads TGTGCCAGCAGCTTACCCTCCCCAGCGGATCCCTACAATGAGCAGTTCTTC. It is translated as CASSLPSPADPYNEQFF. V gene TRBV11-2 combines with J gene TRBJ2-1; TRBD2 is a possible D gene (5 bases). V lost 2 bases and J 2 bases, leaving 16 bases between the germline ends. Per the germline V gene, CDR1 is SGHAT and CDR2 is FQNNGV. There are 17 residues in the CDR3.

CDR3 protein: CASSLGDRRFPYGYTF. CDR3 DNA sequence: TGTGCCAGCAGCTTAGGGGACAGGAGGTTTCCCTATGGCTACACCTTC. The chain carries TRBV7-2 and TRBJ1-2; 8 bases match TRBD1. V shed 1 base and J 4 bases; nucleotides not matched to a gene: 8. Germline lookup yields CDR1 SGHTA and CDR2 FQGNSA. The CDR3 is 16 residues long. Filled out from reference TRBV7-2 and TRBJ1-2, the complete variable domain reads GAGVSQSPSNKVTEKGKDVELRCDPISGHTALYWYRQSLGQGLEFLIYFQGNSAPDKSGLPSDRFSAERTGGSVSTLTIQRTQQEDSAVYLCASSLGDRRFPYGYTFGSGTRLTVV.

The J gene is TRBJ2-7, the V gene TRBV29-1; TRBD1 matches at 8 bases. The CDR3 is 13 amino acids. Germline V gene lookup returns CDR1 SQVTM and CDR2 ANQGSEA. V lost 7 bases and J lost 3; bases outside the gene matches: 8. CDR3 sequence reads: CSARLDRDYEQYF. DNA of the CDR3: TGCAGCGCCAGATTGGACAGGGACTACGAGCAGTACTTC.

This chain joins TRBV25-1 and TRBJ2-7; weak D call: TRBD2 (5 bases). The CDR3 covers 14 residues. Trimming removed 2 bases at V and 2 bases at J, with 10 bases between. CDR1 and CDR2 (germline): MGHDK, SYGVNS. This CDR3 reads CASSEGGRPYEQYF. The CDR3, as DNA: TGTGCCAGCAGTGAAGGAGGAAGGCCCTACGAGCAGTACTTC.

The V and J genes are TRBV5-1 and TRBJ2-4, with a weak D call TRBD2 (5 bases). Trimming took 0 bases from V and 1 from J, leaving 14 bases between them. Germline values: CDR1 SGHRS, CDR2 YFSETQ. The CDR3 covers 17 residues. CDR3: CASSLAGRGSAKNIQYF. DNA of the CDR3: TGCGCCAGCAGCTTGGCCGGAAGAGGGTCGGCCAAAAACATTCAGTACTTC.

This rearrangement joins TRBV5-1 to TRBJ2-5, with D possibly TRBD2 on 5 matching bases. This CDR3 contains 12 residues. Trimming shortened V by 5 bases and J by 2 bases, and 7 bases separated the two germline ends. The germline gives CDR1 SGHRS, CDR2 YFSETQ. CDR3 DNA: TGCGCCAGCAGTCGGGGACAAGAGACCCAGTACTTC. The encoded protein is CASSRGQETQYF.

The sample holds one count of this clone. The chain recombines TRBV4-3 with TRBJ1-1, with no clear D. The CDR3 totals 17 residues. V lost 0 bases, J lost 1 base, and 15 bases lay in between. Germline CDR1 and CDR2: LGHNA and YSLEER. The CDR3 here is CASSQDEADLRNTEAFF. CDR3 in DNA: TGCGCCAGCAGCCAAGATGAGGCGGACTTAAGGAACACTGAAGCTTTCTTT.

The chain links TRBV4-3 to TRBJ2-7; 8 nucleotides agree with TRBD2. Germline-derived CDR1 and CDR2 are LGHNA and YSLEER. V lost 3 bases to trimming and J lost 2 bases; unmatched junction nucleotides: 9. The CDR3 is 16 amino acids. The CDR3 DNA reads TGCGCCAGCAGCCAGTATCGACTAGCGAGGCCCTACGAGCAGTACTTC. It specifies CASSQYRLARPYEQYF.

J is TRBJ2-1 and V is TRBV15; possibly TRBD2 for D (5 bases). Germline V gene data show CDR1 as LNHNV and CDR2 as YYDKDF (reference sequence). The CDR3 is made up of 15 amino acids. Trimming removed 2 bases at V and 2 bases at J, with 10 bases between. This CDR3 reads CATSRSGSTYNEQFF. CDR3 coding DNA: TGTGCCACCAGCAGAAGTGGGAGTACCTACAATGAGCAGTTCTTC.

V is TRBV27 and J is TRBJ2-7; D is unresolved. The CDR3 runs 17 residues. Germline loops: CDR1 MNHEY, CDR2 SMNVEV (reference sequence). V dropped 0 bases and J dropped 6 bases, with 21 bases sitting between them. The CDR3 sequence is CASSLSMSGFLVPEQYF. The CDR3, as DNA: TGTGCCAGCAGTTTATCGATGTCGGGTTTTCTGGTTCCCGAGCAGTACTTC.

The J gene is TRBJ1-1, the V gene TRBV7-9; possible D gene TRBD1, 5 bases. The V gene's germline CDR1 is SEHNR and CDR2 FQNEAQ (reference sequence). The CDR3 is 15 amino acids. The V end was cut by 6 bases, the J end by 3 bases, with 17 bases between. The CDR3 spells CASSFKGREDTEAFF. Written as DNA, the CDR3 is TGTGCCAGCAGTTTTAAGGGGCGCGAGGACACTGAAGCTTTCTTT.

The V gene is TRBV30, the J gene TRBJ1-2; 7 bases align to TRBD1. CDR3 size: 12 residues. CDR1 is GTSNPN and CDR2 is SVGIG in the germline V gene (reference sequence). V trimming: 3 bases; J trimming: 8 bases; junction bases outside the gene matches: 6. In DNA form, the CDR3 reads TGTGCCTGGAGCGCGGGACAGTGGGGCTACACCTTC. Protein product: CAWSAGQWGYTF.

V and J are TRBV27 and TRBJ2-7; D might be TRBD2 (7 bases). CDR3 size: 16 residues. V lost 7 bases and J lost 3, with 22 bases in between. CDR1 is MNHEY, CDR2 SMNVEV, per germline (reference sequence). Here the CDR3 reads CASTHGGGGSFYEQYF. The CDR3 DNA reads as TGTGCCAGCACTCACGGGGGCGGGGGCAGCTTCTACGAGCAGTACTTC.

This chain connects TRBV4-3 to TRBJ2-4, with TRBD2 identical over 14 bases. Per germline, CDR1 LGHNA and CDR2 YSLEER. J was trimmed by 1 base and V by 5 bases; bases with no gene match: 7. The CDR3 contains 18 residues. The CDR3 nucleotides are TGCGCCAGCAGCTCGGGACTAGCGGGGGATGTCGCCAAAAACATTCAGTACTTC. Residues: CASSSGLAGDVAKNIQYF.

This chain uses TRBV21-1 with TRBJ2-7; the DNA was not compared with TRBD2, the D call given in the table. TRBV21-1 is deemed a pseudogene. The CDR3 runs 16 residues. The CDR3 coding sequence is TGTGCCAGCAACCGAAAACCGGGAGAGCTGTCCTACGAGCAGTACTTC. This encodes CASNRKPGELSYEQYF.

This clone was detected once. The rearrangement uses TRBV21-1 and TRBJ2-7; the table's D call of TRBD2 was not tested on the DNA. TRBV21-1 is labeled a pseudogene. CDR3 length equals 12 residues. The CDR3 coding sequence is TGTGCCAGCAGCAAAGGAGGTAACGAGCAGTACTTC. This gives the protein CASSKGGNEQYF.

The chain is built from TRBV5-8 and TRBJ2-7; TRBD1 aligns across 10 bases. Germline loops: CDR1 SGHTS, CDR2 YDEGEE. V was pared by 3 bases and J by 3 bases, with 6 bases of the junction left unmatched. The CDR3 loop spans 15 amino acids. The CDR3 DNA follows: TGTGCCAGCAGCTCTACGGACAGGGGGGGCTACGAGCAGTACTTC. Residues: CASSSTDRGGYEQYF.

The V call is TRBV6-6, the J call TRBJ2-1; D is ambiguous. This CDR3 region has 13 residues. Trimming pared 6 bases from V and 6 bases from J, leaving 12 bases between. From germline, CDR1 is MNHNY and CDR2 SVGAGI (reference sequence). The chain's CDR3 is CASSLGVINEQFF. The CDR3 nucleotides are TGTGCCAGCAGCCTCGGAGTGATCAATGAGCAGTTCTTC.